The 15 T cell receptor beta chains below all came from one sample that was sequenced in a study of T cell responses to AZD1222 COVID-19 vaccine. Profiling relied on immunoSEQ multiplex PCR, and the TCRdb table lists in-frame clones only, not all of them. Among about 150,000 clones listed, approximately 88% were seen once. This material consisted of peripheral blood, taken on day 0 of AZD1222 vaccination. These receptors were taken from an adult in good health.

The chain is built from TRBV5-4 and TRBJ2-7; D is perhaps TRBD1 or TRBD2 (5 bases each). CDR1 is SGHNT and CDR2 is YYREEE in the germline V gene (reference sequence). CDR3 length: 14 amino acids. V was shortened by 2 bases and J by 5 bases, with 14 bases between the two germline ends. The CDR3 DNA follows: TGTGCCAGCAGCTTCACCGGGACCCCAGACGAGCAGTACTTC. Its protein is CASSFTGTPDEQYF.

V is TRBV18 and J is TRBJ2-7, with D maybe TRBD1 (7 bases). The CDR3 is made up of 14 amino acids. Germline V gives CDR1 KGHSH, CDR2 LQKENI. V lost 6 bases and J 6 bases, leaving 18 bases between the germline ends. The CDR3 DNA sequence: TGTGCCAGCTCCCTAGACAGGGTGGAGGGCGAGCAGTACTTC. It specifies CASSLDRVEGEQYF.

The V gene is TRBV28, the J gene TRBJ1-3; D is ambiguous. The germline gives CDR1 MDHEN, CDR2 SYDVKM. Trimming left V 1 base short and J 2 bases short, with 0 bases between. The CDR3 is made up of 12 amino acids. The DNA of the CDR3 is TGTGCCAGCAGTTTATCTGGAAACACCATATATTTT. It encodes CASSLSGNTIYF.

The V and J genes are TRBV28 and TRBJ1-2; 7 bases match TRBD1. J lost 7 bases, V lost 2 bases, and 25 bases had no gene match. This CDR3 spans 20 amino acids. In germline, CDR1 is MDHEN, CDR2 SYDVKM. The CDR3: CASSLVLTLPGMTGKSGYTF. The CDR3 DNA sequence: TGTGCCAGCAGTTTAGTCTTAACACTTCCGGGGATGACAGGGAAGAGTGGCTACACCTTC.

Regarding this clone: The junction departs from the called germline gene at one end, perhaps through a read error. The rearrangement uses TRBV2 and TRBJ2-7, with 7 bases that match TRBD2. The CDR3 contains 15 residues. Germline-derived CDR1 and CDR2 are SNHLY and FYNNEI. The CDR3 loop is CASSEWRGISNEQYF. In DNA, the CDR3 is TGTGCCAGCAGCGAATGGCGGGGGATCTCCAACGAGCAGTACTTC.

The chain joins TRBV4-3 to TRBJ1-6, with 7 bases identical to TRBD1. The trim removed 5 bases at V and 7 bases at J, leaving 2 bases unmatched. This CDR3 spans 13 amino acids. Germline loops: CDR1 LGHNA, CDR2 YSLEER. In DNA form, the CDR3 reads TGCGCCAGCAGCTCACAGGGGAATTCACCCCTCCACTTT. Amino acids: CASSSQGNSPLHF.

This chain uses TRBV2 with TRBJ1-1; D unclear. Germline CDR1 and CDR2: SNHLY and FYNNEI. V lost 9 bases and J 1 base, leaving 12 bases between the germline ends. This CDR3 is 13 amino acids long. CDR3: CASRREGNTEAFF. CDR3 nucleotide sequence: TGTGCCAGTCGAAGAGAGGGGAACACTGAAGCTTTCTTT.

This chain uses TRBV28 with TRBJ1-1; D not resolved. Trimming left V 4 bases short and J 5 bases short, with 11 bases between. This CDR3 is 13 amino acids long. Germline loops: CDR1 MDHEN, CDR2 SYDVKM. The CDR3 spells CASSSPQLTEAFF. The CDR3 region has the DNA TGTGCCAGCAGTTCACCCCAACTAACTGAAGCTTTCTTT. Variable domain in full (rest from reference TRBV28 and TRBJ1-1): DVKVTQSSRYLVKRTGEKVFLECVQDMDHENMFWYRQDPGLGLRLIYFSYDVKMKEKGDIPEGYSVSREKKERFSLILESASTNQTSMYLCASSSPQLTEAFFGQGTRLTVV.

Note on this clone: Sequence at one end of the junction differs from germline and may be a read error. The chain employs TRBV6-1 and TRBJ1-2; D is unresolved. The CDR3 sequence is 14 residues long. Germline assignment: CDR1 MNHNS and CDR2 SASEGT. In DNA form, the CDR3 reads TGTGCCAGCAGTCAAGCGGGCAGGCAGATTGGCTACACCTTC. Its translation: CASSQAGRQIGYTF.

The chain uses TRBV3-1 (or the pseudogene TRBV3-2) and TRBJ1-1, with no clear D. This CDR3 has 14 residues. Germline assignment: CDR1 LGHDT and CDR2 YNNKEL (reference sequence). Deletions cut 5 bases from V and 0 bases from J, with 10 bases between. The CDR3 bases are TGTGCCAGCAGCGCCCAGAAAATGAACACTGAAGCTTTCTTT. Its translation is CASSAQKMNTEAFF.

This chain links TRBV28 with TRBJ1-2; the match to TRBD1 covers 8 bases. This CDR3 is 13 amino acids long. V lost 3 bases, J lost 8 bases, and 5 bases stayed unmatched. CDR1 is MDHEN and CDR2 is SYDVKM in the germline V gene. CDR3 DNA sequence: TGTGCCAGCAGTTTTCAGGGGGCGCAGGGCTACACCTTC. This encodes CASSFQGAQGYTF.

This clone was observed a single time. The V gene is TRBV6-5, the J gene TRBJ1-4, with TRBD1 identical over 8 bases. Per the germline V gene, CDR1 is MNHEY and CDR2 is SVGAGI. The CDR3 length is 15 residues. The J segment lost 8 bases and the V segment lost 0 bases, leaving 5 bases of the junction unmatched. The DNA of the CDR3 is TGTGCCAGCAGTTACTCGCAGGGGGCAGGCGAAAAACTGTTTTTT. It translates to CASSYSQGAGEKLFF.

This clone was counted a few times. This CDR3 reads CASSTHRGRSYGYTF. For the CDR3, the DNA is TGTGCCAGCAGTACCCACAGGGGGCGCAGCTATGGCTACACCTTC. V is TRBV28 and J is TRBJ1-2, with 9 bases aligning to TRBD1. CDR3 length equals 15 residues. J lost 4 bases, V lost 5 bases, and 8 bases had no gene match. The germline CDR1 and CDR2 sequences are MDHEN and SYDVKM.

V usage is TRBV6-1 and J usage is TRBJ1-5, with 12 bases lining up with TRBD1. V gave up 0 bases and J gave up 7 bases; unmatched junction bases: 7. Germline V gives CDR1 MNHNS, CDR2 SASEGT. This CDR3 contains 17 residues. CDR3 sequence: CASSEAGGQGAWQPQHF. CDR3 nucleotides: TGTGCCAGCAGTGAAGCGGGGGGACAGGGGGCATGGCAGCCCCAGCATTTT.

The CDR3 reads CASTRRSRRGTDTQYF. CDR3 DNA: TGTGCCAGCACCCGCAGGAGTAGGCGGGGCACAGATACGCAGTATTTT. The rearrangement uses TRBV3-1 (or the pseudogene TRBV3-2) and TRBJ2-3, with D perhaps TRBD2 (5 bases). Deletions cut 7 bases from V and 1 base from J, with 18 bases between. Germline assignment: CDR1 LGHDT and CDR2 YNNKEL (reference sequence). The CDR3 contains 16 residues.